This TCR beta chain was retrieved from a study of CD8+CD57+ T cells in acquired aplastic anemia. Turning to the study itself: An average of 3.2 ug of DNA was obtained from sorted CD4+ and CD8+ cells.

The study profiled TCR beta VDJ and CDR3 using genomic DNA as template. TCRdb ran MiXCR on the reads and lists one entry per CDR3 protein. The sample lists just over 450,000 distinct CDR3 sequences, approximately 32% occurring once. Patients picked for sequencing had shown CD8+CD57+ cell expansion detected by flow cytometry. This clonotype turned up a few times. Its target is unknown. V dropped 3 bases and J dropped 7; count of bases not matched to a gene: 17. CDR1 and CDR2 (germline): SGHNT, YYREEE (reference sequence). CDR3 length: 18 amino acids. The study's findings and limits: Patients were compared with controls for CD8+ Simpson's diversity, and no significant difference emerged.

The sequenced sample was sorted CD4+, CD8+, or CD8+CD57+ T cells (not recorded which) from PBMCs. The chain has TRBV5-4 and TRBJ2-3; 10 bases map to TRBD2. The TCR comes from a human donor with aplastic anemia. The CDR3 is CASSSRPGLADVQHTQYF. The CDR3 bases are TGTGCCAGCAGCTCCCGACCCGGACTAGCGGACGTTCAGCATACGCAGTATTTT.